This TCR beta chain was documented in a study of cytomegalovirus exposure and HLA in healthy donors. Study results and limitations: Specificity for CMV antigens was confirmed in vitro for a few of the CMV-associated chains. Upon later analysis, TCR association rates were observed to vary by HLA locus, being highest for DRB1 and lowest for HLA-C.

V lost 6 bases to trimming and J lost 0 bases; unmatched junction nucleotides: 15. CDR1 is SNHLY, CDR2 FYNNEI, per germline. The CDR3 contains 19 residues. Primers for the PCR totalled 60 Vbeta and 13 Jbeta. Assay used: immunoSEQ multiplex PCR; TCRdb lists only in-frame clones, some missing. The sample has 30,000 to 40,000 clones, roughly 89% seen once; the top ten hold over 9.5%. About this clone itself: The antigen is not known.

This TCR derives from a middle-aged woman in good health and CMV-seropositive. Sample: PBMCs. The chain recombines TRBV2 with TRBJ1-5, with TRBD1 matching over 9 bases. Written as DNA, the CDR3 is TGTGCCAGCAGCGATCCGGGACAGGGAGTTTTCTATAGCAATCAGCCCCAGCATTTT. Translating gives CASSDPGQGVFYSNQPQHF.